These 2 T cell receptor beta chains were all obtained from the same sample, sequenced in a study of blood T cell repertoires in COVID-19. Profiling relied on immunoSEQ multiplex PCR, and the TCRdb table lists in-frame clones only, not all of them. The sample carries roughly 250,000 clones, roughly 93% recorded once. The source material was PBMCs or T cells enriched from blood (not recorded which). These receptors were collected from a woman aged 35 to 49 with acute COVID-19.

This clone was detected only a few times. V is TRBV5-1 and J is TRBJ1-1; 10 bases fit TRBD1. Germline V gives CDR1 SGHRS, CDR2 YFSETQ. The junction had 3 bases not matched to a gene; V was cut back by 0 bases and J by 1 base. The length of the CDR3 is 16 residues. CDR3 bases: TGCGCCAGCAGCTTGGCGACAGGGGGCCCGAACACTGAAGCTTTCTTT. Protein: CASSLATGGPNTEAFF.

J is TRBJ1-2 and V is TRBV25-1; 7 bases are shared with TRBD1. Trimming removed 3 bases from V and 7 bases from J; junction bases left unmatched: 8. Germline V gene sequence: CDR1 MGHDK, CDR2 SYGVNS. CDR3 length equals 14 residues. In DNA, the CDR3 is TGTGCCAGCAGTGATCCCGGACAGGCTAGTGGCTACACCTTC. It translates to CASSDPGQASGYTF.